This TCR beta chain was obtained from a study of early T cells in non-severe SARS-CoV-2 infection. Study in general: Chains stayed unpaired after sequencing of bulk RNA from unsorted whole blood. Whole-study findings and limits: The study's VDJdb matching favored anti-spike CD8 responses and missed private and CD4 specificities.

Trimming left V 6 bases short and J 2 bases short, with 8 bases between. The CDR3 is 13 amino acids. Germline V gene lookup returns CDR1 LGHNT and CDR2 FRNRAP. In the library, individual cDNA molecules carried attached unique molecular identifiers. TCRdb re-called the 5' RACE reads with MiXCR, one entry per CDR3 protein. The sample includes tens of thousands of distinct CDR3 sequences, around 11% of them seen just once. In its sample, this clonotype was seen a few times. Its target is not known. This TCR derives from an adult who was a healthcare worker with PCR-confirmed SARS-CoV-2 infection or an uninfected control (not recorded which). Specimen: whole blood, collected at baseline. V usage is TRBV12-5 and J usage is TRBJ1-3; D is unresolved. In DNA form, the CDR3 reads TGTGCTAGTGGCTTCACTCCTGGAAACACCATATATTTT. As protein: CASGFTPGNTIYF.